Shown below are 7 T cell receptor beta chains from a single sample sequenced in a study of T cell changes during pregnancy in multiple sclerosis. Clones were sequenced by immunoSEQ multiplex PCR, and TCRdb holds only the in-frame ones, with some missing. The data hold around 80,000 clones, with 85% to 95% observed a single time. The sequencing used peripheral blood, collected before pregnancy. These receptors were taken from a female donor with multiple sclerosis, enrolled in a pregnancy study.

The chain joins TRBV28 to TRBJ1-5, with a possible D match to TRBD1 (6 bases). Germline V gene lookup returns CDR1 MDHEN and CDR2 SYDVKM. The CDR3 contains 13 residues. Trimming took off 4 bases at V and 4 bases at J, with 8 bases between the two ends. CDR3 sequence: CASSSTGNQPQHF. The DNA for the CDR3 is TGTGCCAGCAGTTCCACAGGGAATCAGCCCCAGCATTTT.

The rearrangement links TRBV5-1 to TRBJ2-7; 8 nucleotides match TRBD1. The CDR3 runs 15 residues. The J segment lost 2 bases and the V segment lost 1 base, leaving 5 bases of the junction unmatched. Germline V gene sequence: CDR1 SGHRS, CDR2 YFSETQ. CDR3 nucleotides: TGCGCCAGCAGCTTGAGGGAACAGGGGGCCTACGAGCAGTACTTC. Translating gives CASSLREQGAYEQYF.

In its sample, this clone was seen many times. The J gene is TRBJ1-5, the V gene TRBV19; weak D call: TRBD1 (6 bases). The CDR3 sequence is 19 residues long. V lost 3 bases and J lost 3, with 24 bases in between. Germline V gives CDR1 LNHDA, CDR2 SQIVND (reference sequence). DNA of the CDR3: TGTGCCAGTAGTATTTTAGGGGAGGGCTGGCAGGGACACAATCAGCCCCAGCATTTT. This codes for CASSILGEGWQGHNQPQHF.

The CDR3 DNA sequence: TGTGCCAGCAGCCCGAGACTGAGCTCCTACGAGCAGTACTTC. Residues: CASSPRLSSYEQYF. The chain employs TRBV11-1 and TRBJ2-7; D is unresolved. The CDR3 runs to 14 residues. Germline V gene data show CDR1 as SGHAT and CDR2 as FQDESV (reference sequence). V shed 5 bases and J shed 0 bases, with 11 bases lying between them.

CDR3 nucleotides: TGCGCCAGCAGCAGAGGACAGCGGGGAAATGAAAAACTGTTTTTT. As protein: CASSRGQRGNEKLFF. V usage is TRBV5-1 and J usage is TRBJ1-4; the D gene is possibly TRBD1 (6 bases). This CDR3 contains 15 residues. Looked up from germline, CDR1 is SGHRS and CDR2 is YFSETQ. Trimming removed 4 bases from V and 5 bases from J, with 15 bases in between.

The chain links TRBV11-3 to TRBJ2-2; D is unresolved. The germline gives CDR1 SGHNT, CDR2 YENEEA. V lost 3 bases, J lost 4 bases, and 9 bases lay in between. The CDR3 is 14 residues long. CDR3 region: CASSLSLSTGELFF. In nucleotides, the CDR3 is TGTGCCAGCAGCTTGAGTTTATCCACCGGGGAGCTGTTTTTT.

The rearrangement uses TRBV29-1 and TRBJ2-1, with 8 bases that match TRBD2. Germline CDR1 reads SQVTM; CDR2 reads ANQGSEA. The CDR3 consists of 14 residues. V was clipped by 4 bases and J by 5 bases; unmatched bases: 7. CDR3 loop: CSVGAGGANNEQFF. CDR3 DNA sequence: TGCAGCGTTGGTGCGGGAGGAGCGAACAATGAGCAGTTCTTC.